The next 21 T cell receptor beta chains were all read from a single sample in a study of blood T cell repertoires in COVID-19. The protocol was immunoSEQ multiplex PCR, while the TCRdb copy is restricted to in-frame clones and leaves out a portion. This sample has some 290,000 clones, with approximately 91% found just once. Source material: PBMCs or T cells enriched from blood (not recorded which). Receptors originate from a woman in her thirties or forties with acute COVID-19.

The V gene is TRBV6-4, the J gene TRBJ1-2; TRBD1 aligns across 7 bases. Trimming removed 4 bases from V and 7 bases from J; junction bases left unmatched: 6. Per germline, CDR1 MRHNA and CDR2 SNTAGT. The CDR3 consists of 13 residues. The CDR3: CASSGTRGFGYTF. CDR3 nucleotide sequence: TGTGCCAGCAGTGGAACCAGGGGGTTTGGCTACACCTTC.

The CDR3 nucleotides are TGTGCCAGCAGCTTACGGCCGGGGAAAGACGGCTACACCTTC. Encoded protein: CASSLRPGKDGYTF. V gene TRBV7-3 combines with J gene TRBJ1-2; no clear D gene. CDR1 SGHTA and CDR2 FQGTGA come from the germline V gene. The CDR3 sequence is 14 residues long. With 2 bases removed from V and 8 bases from J, the gap between germline ends came to 15 bases.

This clone was picked up one time. CDR3 coding DNA: TGTGCCAGCTCACCGGCAGAGAACACTGAAGCTTTCTTT. It encodes CASSPAENTEAFF. V and J are TRBV18 and TRBJ1-1; D unresolved. The CDR3 loop spans 13 amino acids. The V end was cut by 3 bases, the J end by 1 base, with 6 bases between. Germline CDR1 is KGHSH and CDR2 is LQKENI.

The chain joins TRBV28 to TRBJ2-7; TRBD2 matches at 14 bases. The ends lost 3 bases at V and 2 bases at J; junction bases unmatched: 0. CDR1 is MDHEN, CDR2 SYDVKM, per germline. This CDR3 comprises 15 residues. CDR3: CASSLTSGRAYEQYF. The DNA of the CDR3 is TGTGCCAGCAGTTTGACTAGCGGGAGGGCCTACGAGCAGTACTTC.

The chain combines TRBV4-1 with TRBJ1-2, with 12 bases that match TRBD1. The germline V gene has CDR1 MGHRA and CDR2 YSYEKL. Trimming at V came to 4 bases and at J to 8 bases, leaving 8 bases not matched to a gene. The CDR3 is made up of 15 amino acids. The CDR3: CASSPQGTGGLGYTF. DNA for the CDR3: TGCGCCAGCAGCCCACAGGGGACAGGGGGCTTGGGCTACACCTTC.

The chain links TRBV20-1 to TRBJ2-5; 7 nucleotides match TRBD1. The V gene end was trimmed by 3 bases and the J gene end by 8 bases; junction bases not matched to a gene: 9. The CDR3 consists of 13 residues. Germline values: CDR1 DFQATT, CDR2 SNEGSKA (reference sequence). The CDR3 protein is CSASPGQRVTQYF. DNA of the CDR3: TGCAGTGCTAGTCCGGGACAGAGAGTAACCCAGTACTTC.

This chain joins TRBV18 and TRBJ2-7, with 9 bases identical to TRBD1. The junction had 6 bases not matched to a gene; V was cut back by 2 bases and J by 7 bases. The CDR3 has 14 residues. CDR1 KGHSH and CDR2 LQKENI come from the germline V gene. The CDR3 nucleotides are TGTGCCAGCTCACCAACAGGGGGCCAAGGGGAGCAGTACTTC. The encoded protein is CASSPTGGQGEQYF.

This chain connects TRBV12-5 to TRBJ2-3; 9 positions match TRBD2. Trimming removed 4 bases from V and 5 bases from J; junction bases left unmatched: 4. The germline CDR1 and CDR2 sequences are LGHNT and FRNRAP. The CDR3 runs 14 residues. The CDR3 spells CASGYELAGDTQYF. CDR3 bases: TGTGCTAGTGGTTACGAACTAGCGGGAGATACGCAGTATTTT.

This chain links TRBV6-5 with TRBJ1-1; unclear D gene. Germline assignment: CDR1 MNHEY and CDR2 SVGAGI. The CDR3 runs to 13 residues. V was clipped by 6 bases and J by 2 bases, with 10 bases between them. CDR3 bases: TGTGCCAGCAGAGGCCGGGTAAACACTGAAGCTTTCTTT. Amino acids: CASRGRVNTEAFF.

This clone has a single count. J is TRBJ1-2 and V is TRBV19; 8 bases fit TRBD1. CDR1 is LNHDA and CDR2 is SQIVND in the germline V gene (reference sequence). J gave up 0 bases and V 3 bases, and 3 bases lay outside the gene matches. The CDR3 spans 15 residues. Here the CDR3 DNA reads TGTGCCAGTAGTATCCAGGGGGCCGCTAACTATGGCTACACCTTC. Amino acid sequence: CASSIQGAANYGYTF.

This sequence joins TRBV4-1 and TRBJ2-2; no reliable D call. The CDR3 runs to 15 residues. Germline V CDR1 and CDR2: MGHRA, YSYEKL. V lost 3 bases and J 1 base, leaving 9 bases between the germline ends. For the CDR3, the DNA is TGCGCCAGCAGCCACGAACAGCTGAACACCGGGGAGCTGTTTTTT. Its protein is CASSHEQLNTGELFF.

This chain links TRBV7-2 with TRBJ1-1; TRBD1 matches 7 bases. Germline V gene sequence: CDR1 SGHTA, CDR2 FQGNSA. The CDR3 covers 17 residues. Unmatched junction bases numbered 13, after V lost 5 bases and J lost 1 base. CDR3 in amino acids: CASSGTEEGARNTEAFF. The CDR3 DNA is TGTGCCAGCAGCGGGACCGAGGAGGGGGCGAGGAACACTGAAGCTTTCTTT.

This sequence joins TRBV11-2 and TRBJ1-6, with D possibly being TRBD1 (5 bases). Germline values: CDR1 SGHAT, CDR2 FQNNGV. Trimming stripped 6 bases from V and 1 base from J, with 13 bases between. This CDR3 region has 16 residues. DNA of the CDR3: TGTGCCAGCAGTCAGGTGGGGGGGTCCTATAATTCACCCCTCCACTTT. Translating it yields CASSQVGGSYNSPLHF.

The V gene is TRBV2, the J gene TRBJ2-2; no definite D call. The CDR3 runs to 12 residues. Trimming removed 6 bases at V and 3 bases at J, with 5 bases between. Germline assignment: CDR1 SNHLY and CDR2 FYNNEI. The CDR3: CASSEYTGELFF. Here the CDR3 DNA reads TGTGCCAGCAGCGAGTACACCGGGGAGCTGTTTTTT.

V and J are TRBV7-9 and TRBJ2-6, with 9 bases that match TRBD1. Germline assignment: CDR1 SEHNR and CDR2 FQNEAQ (reference sequence). The CDR3 has 19 residues. V was clipped by 2 bases and J by 0 bases; unmatched bases: 8. CDR3 bases: TGTGCCAGCAGCTTACGGGGGACAGGGAGTAACTCTGGGGCCAACGTCCTGACTTTC. Translating gives CASSLRGTGSNSGANVLTF.

This chain connects TRBV12-5 to TRBJ1-1; possibly TRBD1 for D (6 bases). CDR1 is LGHNT and CDR2 is FRNRAP in the germline V gene. CDR3 size: 14 residues. V shed 0 bases and J shed 1 base, with 6 bases lying between them. The CDR3 loop reads CASGLVGGNTEAFF. CDR3 DNA: TGTGCTAGTGGTTTGGTAGGGGGGAACACTGAAGCTTTCTTT. Drawing the rest from reference TRBV12-5 and TRBJ1-1, the complete variable domain is DARVTQTPRHKVTEMGQEVTMRCQPILGHNTVFWYRQTMMQGLELLAYFRNRAPLDDSGMPKDRFSAEMPDATLATLKIQPSEPRDSAVYFCASGLVGGNTEAFFGQGTRLTVV.

The chain is built from TRBV2 and TRBJ2-7; tentatively, D is TRBD1 (6 bases). The CDR3 totals 10 residues. Germline CDR1 SNHLY, CDR2 FYNNEI. V gave up 9 bases and J gave up 6 bases, with 9 bases separating them. The CDR3, as DNA: TGTGCCAGACAGGGTAGCGAGCAGTACTTC. This codes for CARQGSEQYF.

This chain joins TRBV12-3 or TRBV12-4 and TRBJ1-2; a weak D match, TRBD1 (5 bases). The V end lost 4 bases, the J end lost 4 bases, and 10 bases lay between the germline ends. The CDR3 length is 13 residues. The CDR3 nucleotides are TGTGCCAGCAGTTCGACAGCCCGCTATGGCTACACCTTC. Protein sequence: CASSSTARYGYTF.

The V call is TRBV3-1 (or the pseudogene TRBV3-2), the J call TRBJ2-2; 9 bases match TRBD2. After removal of 4 bases from V and 3 bases from J, the junction contained 6 bases not matched to a gene. This CDR3 region has 16 residues. CDR1 and CDR2 from the germline V gene are LGHDT and YNNKEL (reference sequence). The CDR3 here is CASSPNSGSDTGELFF. The CDR3 nucleotides read TGTGCCAGCAGCCCCAATAGCGGGAGTGACACCGGGGAGCTGTTTTTT.

The rearrangement uses TRBV25-1 and TRBJ1-2; TRBD1 agrees at 7 bases. Germline CDR1 is MGHDK and CDR2 is SYGVNS. The V gene end was trimmed by 1 base and the J gene end by 7 bases; junction bases not matched to a gene: 12. The CDR3 totals 16 residues. CDR3 in amino acids: CASSELGTASGGGYTF. CDR3 DNA: TGTGCCAGCAGTGAATTGGGGACAGCGTCCGGTGGTGGCTACACCTTC.

The sample holds a few counts of this clone. This chain links TRBV5-1 with TRBJ1-1, with 7 bases matching TRBD1. The CDR3 spans 16 residues. Germline V gene lookup returns CDR1 SGHRS and CDR2 YFSETQ. Trimming took 0 bases from V and 1 from J; bases not matched to a gene: 6. The CDR3 protein is CASSLETGSWNTEAFF. The CDR3 DNA reads as TGCGCCAGCAGCTTGGAGACAGGGAGTTGGAACACTGAAGCTTTCTTT.